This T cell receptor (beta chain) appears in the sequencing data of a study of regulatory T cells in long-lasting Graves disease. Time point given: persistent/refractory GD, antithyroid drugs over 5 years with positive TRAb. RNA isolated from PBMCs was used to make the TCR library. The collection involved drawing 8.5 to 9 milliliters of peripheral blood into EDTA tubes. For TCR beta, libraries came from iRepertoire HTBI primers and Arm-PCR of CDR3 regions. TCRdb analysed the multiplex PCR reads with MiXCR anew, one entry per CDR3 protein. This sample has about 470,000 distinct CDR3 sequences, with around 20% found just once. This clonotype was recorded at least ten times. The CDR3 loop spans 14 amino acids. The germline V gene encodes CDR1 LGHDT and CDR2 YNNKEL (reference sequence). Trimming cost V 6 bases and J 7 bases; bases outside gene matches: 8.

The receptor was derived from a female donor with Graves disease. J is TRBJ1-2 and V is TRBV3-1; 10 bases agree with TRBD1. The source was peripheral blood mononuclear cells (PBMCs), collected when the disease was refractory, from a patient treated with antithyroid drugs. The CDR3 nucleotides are TGTGCCAGCAGACCAGACAGGGGGCGGGGTGGCTACACCTTC. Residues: CASRPDRGRGGYTF. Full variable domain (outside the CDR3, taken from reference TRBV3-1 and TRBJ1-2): DTAVSQTPKYLVTQMGNDKSIKCEQNLGHDTMYWYKQDSKKFLKIMFSYNNKELIINETVPNRFSPKSPDKAHLNLHINSLELGDSAVYFCASRPDRGRGGYTFGSGTRLTVV.